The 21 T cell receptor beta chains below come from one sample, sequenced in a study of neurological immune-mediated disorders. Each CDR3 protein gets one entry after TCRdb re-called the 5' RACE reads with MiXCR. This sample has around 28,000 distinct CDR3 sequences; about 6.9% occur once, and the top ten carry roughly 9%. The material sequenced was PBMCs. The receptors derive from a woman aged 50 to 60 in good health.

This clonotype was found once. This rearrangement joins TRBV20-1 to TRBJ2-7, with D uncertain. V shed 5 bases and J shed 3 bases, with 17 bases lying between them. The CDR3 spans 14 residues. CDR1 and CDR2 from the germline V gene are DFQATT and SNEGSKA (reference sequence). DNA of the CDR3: TGCAGTGCTCCAGCCGCCCAGAGCAACTACGAGCAGTACTTC. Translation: CSAPAAQSNYEQYF.

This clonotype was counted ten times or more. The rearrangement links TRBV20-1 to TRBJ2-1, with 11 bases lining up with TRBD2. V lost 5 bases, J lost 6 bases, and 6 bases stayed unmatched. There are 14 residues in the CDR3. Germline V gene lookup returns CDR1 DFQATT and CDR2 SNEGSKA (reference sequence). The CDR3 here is CSASPTSGINEQFF. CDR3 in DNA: TGCAGTGCTTCCCCGACTAGCGGGATCAATGAGCAGTTCTTC.

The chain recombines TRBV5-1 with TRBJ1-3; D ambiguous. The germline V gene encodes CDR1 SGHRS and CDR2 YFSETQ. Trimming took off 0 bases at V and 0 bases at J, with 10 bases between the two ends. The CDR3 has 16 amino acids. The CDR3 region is CASSLDPGLSGNTIYF. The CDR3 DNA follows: TGCGCCAGCAGCTTGGACCCCGGACTCTCTGGAAACACCATATATTTT. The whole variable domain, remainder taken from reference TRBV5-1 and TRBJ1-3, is KAGVTQTPRYLIKTRGQQVTLSCSPISGHRSVSWYQQTPGQGLQFLFEYFSETQRNKGNFPGRFSGRQFSNSRSEMNVSTLELGDSALYLCASSLDPGLSGNTIYFGEGSWLTVV.

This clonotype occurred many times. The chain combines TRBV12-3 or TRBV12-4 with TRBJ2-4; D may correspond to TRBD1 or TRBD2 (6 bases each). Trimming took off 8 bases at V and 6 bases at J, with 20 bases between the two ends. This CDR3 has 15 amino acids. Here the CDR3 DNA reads TGTGCCAGCCGCCCAAGGGGGTCGGAGGGAAACATTCAGTACTTC. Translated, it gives CASRPRGSEGNIQYF.

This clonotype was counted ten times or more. DNA for the CDR3: TGCGCCAGCAGCTTGGAGGCTAGCGGGGGGAGACGGTCCTACAATGAGCAGTTCTTC. Translation: CASSLEASGGRRSYNEQFF. This chain connects TRBV5-1 to TRBJ2-1; the match to TRBD2 covers 11 bases. The CDR3 totals 19 residues. V shed 0 bases, J shed 1 base, and the junction held 9 bases outside the gene matches. Per the germline V gene, CDR1 is SGHRS and CDR2 is YFSETQ.

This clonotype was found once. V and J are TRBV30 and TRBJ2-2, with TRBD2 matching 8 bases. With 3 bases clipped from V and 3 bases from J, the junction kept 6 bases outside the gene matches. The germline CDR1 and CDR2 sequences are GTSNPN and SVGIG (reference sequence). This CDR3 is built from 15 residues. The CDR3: CAWSLGLADTGELFF. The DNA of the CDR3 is TGTGCCTGGAGCTTAGGACTAGCAGACACCGGGGAGCTGTTTTTT.

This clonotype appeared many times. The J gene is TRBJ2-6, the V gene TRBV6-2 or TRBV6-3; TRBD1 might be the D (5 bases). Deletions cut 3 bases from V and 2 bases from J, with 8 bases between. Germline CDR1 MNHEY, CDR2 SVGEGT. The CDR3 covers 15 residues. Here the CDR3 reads CASSYQTAGANVLTF. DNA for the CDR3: TGTGCCAGCAGTTATCAGACAGCTGGGGCCAACGTCCTGACTTTC.

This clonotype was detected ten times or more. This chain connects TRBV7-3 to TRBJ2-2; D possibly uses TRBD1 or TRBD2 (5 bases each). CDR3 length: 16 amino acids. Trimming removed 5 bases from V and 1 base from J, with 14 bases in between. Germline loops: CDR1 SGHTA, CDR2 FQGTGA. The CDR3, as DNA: TGTGCCAGCAGCCCTCCGTCGGGACGGAACACCGGGGAGCTGTTTTTT. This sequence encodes CASSPPSGRNTGELFF. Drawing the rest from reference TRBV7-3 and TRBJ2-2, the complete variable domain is GAGVSQTPSNKVTEKGKYVELRCDPISGHTALYWYRQSLGQGPEFLIYFQGTGAADDSGLPNDRFFAVRPEGSVSTLKIQRTERGDSAVYLCASSPPSGRNTGELFFGEGSRLTVL.

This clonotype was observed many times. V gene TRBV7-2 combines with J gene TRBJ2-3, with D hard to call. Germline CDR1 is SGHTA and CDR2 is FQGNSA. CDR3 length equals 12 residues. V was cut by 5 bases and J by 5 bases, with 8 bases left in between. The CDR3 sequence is CASSIDLDTQYF. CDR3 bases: TGTGCCAGCAGCATAGACTTAGATACGCAGTATTTT.

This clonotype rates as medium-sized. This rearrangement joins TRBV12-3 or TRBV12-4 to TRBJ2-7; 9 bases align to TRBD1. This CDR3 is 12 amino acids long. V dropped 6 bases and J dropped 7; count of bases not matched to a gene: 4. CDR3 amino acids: CASSGQGWEQYF. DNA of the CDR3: TGTGCCAGCAGCGGACAGGGGTGGGAGCAGTACTTC.

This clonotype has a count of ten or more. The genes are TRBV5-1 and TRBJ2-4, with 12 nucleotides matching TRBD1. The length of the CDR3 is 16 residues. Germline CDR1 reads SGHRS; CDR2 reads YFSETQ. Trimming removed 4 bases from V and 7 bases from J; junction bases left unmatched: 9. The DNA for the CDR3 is TGCGCCAGCAGCCCGGGGGACAGGGGGCTCGGGAACATTCAGTACTTC. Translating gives CASSPGDRGLGNIQYF.

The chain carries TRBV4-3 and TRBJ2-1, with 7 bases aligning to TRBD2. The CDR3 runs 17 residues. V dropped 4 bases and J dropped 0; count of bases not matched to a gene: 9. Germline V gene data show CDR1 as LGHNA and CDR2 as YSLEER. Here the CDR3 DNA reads TGCGCCAGCAGCCTTACAGAGGGCGGGAGCTCCTACAATGAGCAGTTCTTC. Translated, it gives CASSLTEGGSSYNEQFF.

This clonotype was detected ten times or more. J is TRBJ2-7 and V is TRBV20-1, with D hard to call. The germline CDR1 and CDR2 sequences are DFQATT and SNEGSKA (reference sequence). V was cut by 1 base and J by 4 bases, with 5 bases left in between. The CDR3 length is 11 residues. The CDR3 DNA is TGCAGTGCTAGAGGCGCTTACGAGCAGTACTTC. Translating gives CSARGAYEQYF.

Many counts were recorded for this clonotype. In nucleotides, the CDR3 is TGCAGTGCGCAAGGGTCGGGGACTCTACAACTAACAACTAATGAAAAACTGTTTTTT. Translation gives CSAQGSGTLQLTTNEKLFF. The chain combines TRBV20-1 with TRBJ1-4; perhaps TRBD1 as D (5 bases). V lost 6 bases and J 0 bases, leaving 26 bases between the germline ends. The CDR3 has 19 residues. Germline V gene lookup returns CDR1 DFQATT and CDR2 SNEGSKA (reference sequence).

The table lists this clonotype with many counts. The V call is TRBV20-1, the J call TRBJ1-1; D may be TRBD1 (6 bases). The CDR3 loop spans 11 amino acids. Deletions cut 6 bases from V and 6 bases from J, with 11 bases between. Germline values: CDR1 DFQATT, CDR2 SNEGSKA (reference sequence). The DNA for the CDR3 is TGCAGTGCGGAACAGGGTGCTGAAGCTTTCTTT. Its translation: CSAEQGAEAFF.

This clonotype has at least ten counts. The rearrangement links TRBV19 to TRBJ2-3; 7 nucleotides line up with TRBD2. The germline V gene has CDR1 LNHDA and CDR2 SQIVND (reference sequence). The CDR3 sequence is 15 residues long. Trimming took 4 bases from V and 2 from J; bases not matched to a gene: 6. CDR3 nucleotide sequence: TGTGCCAGTAGTAAGCCTAGCGGACCCACAGATACGCAGTATTTT. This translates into CASSKPSGPTDTQYF.

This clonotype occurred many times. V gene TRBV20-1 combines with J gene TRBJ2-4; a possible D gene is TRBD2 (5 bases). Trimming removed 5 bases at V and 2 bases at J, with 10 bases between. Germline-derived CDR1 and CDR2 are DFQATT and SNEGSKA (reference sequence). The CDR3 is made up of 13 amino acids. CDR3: CSAPPGSKNIQYF. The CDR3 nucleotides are TGCAGTGCTCCCCCGGGATCCAAAAACATTCAGTACTTC.

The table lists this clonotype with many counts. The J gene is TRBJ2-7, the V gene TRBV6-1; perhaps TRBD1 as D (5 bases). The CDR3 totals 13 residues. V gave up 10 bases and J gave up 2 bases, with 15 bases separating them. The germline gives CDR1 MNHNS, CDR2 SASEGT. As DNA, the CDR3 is TGTGCCACACGGAACAGGCCCGCCTACGAGCAGTACTTC. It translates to CATRNRPAYEQYF.

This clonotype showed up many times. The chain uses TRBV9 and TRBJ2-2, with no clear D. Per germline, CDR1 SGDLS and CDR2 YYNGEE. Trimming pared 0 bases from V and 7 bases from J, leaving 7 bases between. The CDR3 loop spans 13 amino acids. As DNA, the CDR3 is TGTGCCAGCAGCGTAGTGGTAGGCGGGGAGCTGTTTTTT. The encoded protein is CASSVVVGGELFF.

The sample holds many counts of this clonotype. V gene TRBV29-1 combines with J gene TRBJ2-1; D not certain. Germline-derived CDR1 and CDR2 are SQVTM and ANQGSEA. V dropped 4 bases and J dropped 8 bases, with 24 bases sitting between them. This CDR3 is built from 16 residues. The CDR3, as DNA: TGCAGCGTTGGTAAGGGCGTCTCTTCGGCGTCCCATGAGCAGTTCTTC. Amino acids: CSVGKGVSSASHEQFF.

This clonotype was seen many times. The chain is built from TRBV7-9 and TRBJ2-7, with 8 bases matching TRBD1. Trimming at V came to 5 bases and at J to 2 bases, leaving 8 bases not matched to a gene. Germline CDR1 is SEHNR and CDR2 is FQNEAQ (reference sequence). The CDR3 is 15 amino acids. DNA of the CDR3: TGTGCCAGCAGCGACCGACAGGGGACAACCTACGAGCAGTACTTC. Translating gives CASSDRQGTTYEQYF.